Below, 25 T cell receptor beta chains from the same sample are listed, as sequenced in a study of blood T cell repertoires in COVID-19. Some clones are missing from TCRdb's copy, which holds only in-frame ones; the method was immunoSEQ multiplex PCR. The sample has about 210,000 clones, about four fifths seen once. The sample consisted of peripheral blood. The receptors were sampled from a woman in her forties or fifties with active or convalescent COVID-19.

The J gene is TRBJ1-2, the V gene TRBV2; D is possibly TRBD1 (5 bases). The CDR3 contains 13 residues. Germline V gene data show CDR1 as SNHLY and CDR2 as FYNNEI. The V and J ends lost 7 bases and 2 bases respectively, with 11 bases between them. As DNA, the CDR3 is TGTGCCAGCACCGTACAGGCCAACTATGGCTACACCTTC. Translated: CASTVQANYGYTF.

The chain links TRBV7-3 to TRBJ2-1; TRBD2 matches at 8 bases. With 3 bases clipped from V and 6 bases from J, the junction kept 4 bases outside the gene matches. This CDR3 comprises 14 residues. The germline V gene encodes CDR1 SGHTA and CDR2 FQGTGA. CDR3 sequence: CASSFGTSPNEQFF. In DNA form, the CDR3 reads TGTGCCAGCAGCTTCGGGACTAGTCCCAATGAGCAGTTCTTC.

The rearrangement uses TRBV28 and TRBJ1-1; D gene uncertain. Trimming stripped 3 bases from V and 5 bases from J, with 7 bases between. There are 12 residues in the CDR3. CDR1 is MDHEN and CDR2 is SYDVKM in the germline V gene. DNA of the CDR3: TGTGCCAGCAGTTTTAGGAGAACTGAAGCTTTCTTT. This encodes CASSFRRTEAFF. Using reference TRBV28 and TRBJ1-1 for the parts outside the CDR3, the full variable domain is DVKVTQSSRYLVKRTGEKVFLECVQDMDHENMFWYRQDPGLGLRLIYFSYDVKMKEKGDIPEGYSVSREKKERFSLILESASTNQTSMYLCASSFRRTEAFFGQGTRLTVV.

This chain links TRBV28 with TRBJ1-2; D remains unclear. Germline CDR1 is MDHEN and CDR2 is SYDVKM. This CDR3 region has 14 residues. Trimming left V 10 bases short and J 4 bases short, with 19 bases between. The CDR3 DNA follows: TGTGCCACAAAAACATTGGGCGTGGGCTATGGCTACACCTTC. As protein: CATKTLGVGYGYTF.

The V gene is TRBV15, the J gene TRBJ2-3, with 9 bases lining up with TRBD2. This CDR3 is 17 amino acids long. Germline CDR1 and CDR2: LNHNV and YYDKDF (reference sequence). Trimming removed 5 bases from V and 2 bases from J; junction bases left unmatched: 11. CDR3: CATSSRGSGRFTDTQYF. The CDR3 DNA reads as TGTGCCACCAGCTCCCGTGGCAGCGGGAGGTTCACAGATACGCAGTATTTT.

The rearrangement links TRBV5-6 to TRBJ1-3, with D possibly TRBD1 on 5 matching bases. Germline assignment: CDR1 SGHDT and CDR2 YYEEEE. CDR3 length: 17 residues. Trimming left V 4 bases short and J 3 bases short, with 20 bases between. In DNA, the CDR3 is TGTGCCAGCAGCGACACCCTCGAAGGGGTAGATGGAAACACCATATATTTT. Translation: CASSDTLEGVDGNTIYF.

V is TRBV11-2 and J is TRBJ2-3, with D possibly TRBD1 on 7 matching bases. The CDR3 totals 13 residues. Trimming shortened V by 5 bases and J by 7 bases, and 13 bases separated the two germline ends. Germline values: CDR1 SGHAT, CDR2 FQNNGV. This chain's CDR3 is CASSGGTAYTQYF. CDR3 sequence (DNA): TGTGCCAGCAGCGGGGGGACAGCTTATACGCAGTATTTT.

The J gene is TRBJ1-4, the V gene TRBV3-1 (or the pseudogene TRBV3-2), with D possibly being TRBD1 (5 bases). The V gene's germline CDR1 is LGHDT and CDR2 YNNKEL (reference sequence). The CDR3 loop spans 13 amino acids. The V end was cut by 2 bases, the J end by 5 bases, with 6 bases between. CDR3: CASSQRGNEKLFF. CDR3 sequence (DNA): TGTGCCAGCAGCCAAAGGGGAAATGAAAAACTGTTTTTT.

This clone appeared a few times. J is TRBJ1-5 and V is TRBV12-5, with D perhaps TRBD1 (5 bases). V was trimmed by 3 bases and J by 4 bases, leaving 10 bases between them. Germline assignment: CDR1 LGHNT and CDR2 FRNRAP. The CDR3 is 14 residues long. CDR3 in amino acids: CASGLLGVNQPQHF. The DNA for the CDR3 is TGTGCTAGTGGTTTATTAGGGGTTAATCAGCCCCAGCATTTT.

This clone was seen a handful of times. The chain carries TRBV5-1 and TRBJ1-1; 7 bases agree with TRBD1. CDR1 SGHRS and CDR2 YFSETQ come from the germline V gene. The CDR3 is 14 residues long. The V segment lost 0 bases and the J segment 1 base; nucleotides outside the gene matches: 0. The CDR3 DNA follows: TGCGCCAGCAGCTTGGACAGGGGGAACACTGAAGCTTTCTTT. Its protein is CASSLDRGNTEAFF.

V and J are TRBV11-3 and TRBJ2-3; 10 positions match TRBD1. The CDR3 consists of 15 residues. Germline V gives CDR1 SGHNT, CDR2 YENEEA. V lost 0 bases, J lost 3 bases, and 0 bases stayed unmatched. Here the CDR3 reads CASSLEGQGTDTQYF. In DNA, the CDR3 is TGTGCCAGCAGCTTAGAGGGACAGGGGACAGATACGCAGTATTTT. Full variable domain (missing parts from reference TRBV11-3 and TRBJ2-3): EAGVVQSPRYKIIEKKQPVAFWCNPISGHNTLYWYLQNLGQGPELLIRYENEEAVDDSQLPKDRFSAERLKGVDSTLKIQPAELGDSAVYLCASSLEGQGTDTQYFGPGTRLTVL.

The V call is TRBV19, the J call TRBJ2-1, with D unclear. Germline CDR1 and CDR2: LNHDA and SQIVND (reference sequence). The CDR3 sequence is 13 residues long. The V end lost 4 bases, the J end lost 9 bases, and 13 bases lay between the germline ends. CDR3 region: CASSNFRWSEQFF. CDR3 bases: TGTGCCAGTAGTAATTTCCGATGGAGTGAGCAGTTCTTC.

The V gene is TRBV4-2, the J gene TRBJ1-4; 11 bases match TRBD1. Germline V gene lookup returns CDR1 LGHNA and CDR2 YNFKEQ. This CDR3 is built from 16 residues. J lost 10 bases, V lost 6 bases, and 13 bases had no gene match. As DNA, the CDR3 is TGTGCCAGCAGTCCCACCGGGACAGGGGGTAGAGGAAAACTGTTTTTT. Amino acids: CASSPTGTGGRGKLFF.

This clone was seen a few times. The chain joins TRBV3-1 (or the pseudogene TRBV3-2) to TRBJ2-1; 11 nucleotides align to TRBD2. CDR3 size: 15 residues. Germline loops: CDR1 LGHDT, CDR2 YNNKEL (reference sequence). J was trimmed by 1 base and V by 6 bases; bases with no gene match: 2. The CDR3 here is CASRTSGSSYNEQFF. In DNA form, the CDR3 reads TGTGCCAGCAGAACTAGCGGGAGTTCCTACAATGAGCAGTTCTTC.

The chain links TRBV5-4 to TRBJ2-1; D ambiguous. The CDR3 covers 13 residues. CDR1 is SGHNT, CDR2 YYREEE, per germline (reference sequence). Trimming took 0 bases from V and 3 from J, leaving 4 bases between them. CDR3 loop: CASSLASYNEQFF. The CDR3, as DNA: TGTGCCAGCAGCTTGGCCAGCTACAATGAGCAGTTCTTC.

This chain uses TRBV19 with TRBJ1-5; unclear D gene. V was shortened by 7 bases and J by 0 bases, with 10 bases between the two germline ends. The CDR3 is 14 amino acids. Per the germline V gene, CDR1 is LNHDA and CDR2 is SQIVND (reference sequence). The CDR3 loop reads CASTGSYSNQPQHF. The CDR3 region has the DNA TGTGCCAGTACCGGGAGCTATAGCAATCAGCCCCAGCATTTT. The full variable domain, in which reference TRBV19 and TRBJ1-5 provide the parts outside the CDR3, is DGGITQSPKYLFRKEGQNVTLSCEQNLNHDAMYWYRQDPGQGLRLIYYSQIVNDFQKGDIAEGYSVSREKKESFPLTVTSAQKNPTAFYLCASTGSYSNQPQHFGDGTRLSIL.

The genes are TRBV5-1 and TRBJ1-6, with D possibly TRBD1 on 6 matching bases. CDR1 and CDR2 from the germline V gene are SGHRS and YFSETQ. The CDR3 runs 15 residues. Trimming removed 4 bases from V and 10 bases from J, with 18 bases in between. CDR3 protein: CASSVQQGLGSPLHF. CDR3 bases: TGCGCCAGCAGCGTACAACAGGGCCTTGGATCACCCCTCCACTTT.

The J gene is TRBJ2-1, the V gene TRBV29-1; TRBD2 matches at 16 bases. The V segment lost 4 bases and the J segment 8 bases; nucleotides outside the gene matches: 5. This CDR3 spans 15 amino acids. Per the germline V gene, CDR1 is SQVTM and CDR2 is ANQGSEA. The CDR3, as DNA: TGCAGCGTTGCTGGGACTAGCGGGAGGGCCGATGAGCAGTTCTTC. Translation: CSVAGTSGRADEQFF.

This clone was counted only a few times. The J gene is TRBJ1-6, the V gene TRBV6-1; D gene ambiguous. CDR3 length: 15 amino acids. The V and J ends lost 3 bases and 5 bases respectively, with 11 bases between them. The germline V gene encodes CDR1 MNHNS and CDR2 SASEGT. CDR3 bases: TGTGCCAGCAGTGACCAGGAAGGCGATAATTCACCCCTCCACTTT. Protein: CASSDQEGDNSPLHF.

This sequence joins TRBV5-8 and TRBJ1-5; D gene ambiguous. V shed 0 bases and J shed 4 bases, with 14 bases lying between them. Germline V CDR1 and CDR2: SGHTS, YDEGEE. The CDR3 runs to 16 residues. The DNA of the CDR3 is TGTGCCAGCAGCTTGGCGCTACGGGGAGGAAATCAGCCCCAGCATTTT. Translation: CASSLALRGGNQPQHF.

The gene calls are TRBV20-1 and TRBJ1-5, with TRBD1 matching 9 bases. In germline, CDR1 is DFQATT, CDR2 SNEGSKA (reference sequence). V lost 3 bases, J lost 6 bases, and 6 bases stayed unmatched. The CDR3 is 14 residues long. CDR3 DNA sequence: TGCAGTGCTAGTCGGGGGACAGGGTTTCAGCCCCAGCATTTT. Protein sequence: CSASRGTGFQPQHF.

The genes are TRBV28 and TRBJ1-1, with D perhaps matching TRBD1 (6 bases). CDR1 MDHEN and CDR2 SYDVKM come from the germline V gene. V shed 7 bases and J shed 5 bases, with 17 bases lying between them. This CDR3 is 14 amino acids long. The CDR3 region has the DNA TGTGCCAGCATTAAGGGGGTTGTTGGGACTGAAGCTTTCTTT. Encoded protein: CASIKGVVGTEAFF.

This clone was seen only a few times. The chain links TRBV2 to TRBJ2-7, with 7 bases aligning to TRBD2. The CDR3 runs to 13 residues. In germline, CDR1 is SNHLY, CDR2 FYNNEI. V shed 7 bases and J 4 bases; nucleotides not matched to a gene: 7. The CDR3 nucleotides read TGTGCCAGCACCCCACCTAGCGGATACGAGCAGTACGTC. Its protein product is CASTPPSGYEQYV.

The V call is TRBV28, the J call TRBJ1-2; tentative D call: TRBD1 (5 bases). V lost 5 bases to trimming and J lost 5 bases, with 21 bases between them. The germline CDR1 and CDR2 sequences are MDHEN and SYDVKM. This CDR3 contains 16 residues. CDR3 bases: TGTGCCAGCAGTCCAAGGGGACTGGGGGATCCTTATGGCTACACCTTC. Translating it yields CASSPRGLGDPYGYTF.

The CDR3 nucleotides read TGTGCCAGCAGCCAAGAGTCCCGGTACACCGGGGAGCTGTTTTTT. The encoded protein is CASSQESRYTGELFF. The genes are TRBV3-1 (or the pseudogene TRBV3-2) and TRBJ2-2; D is uncertain. CDR1 and CDR2 from the germline V gene are LGHDT and YNNKEL (reference sequence). With 0 bases removed from V and 3 bases from J, the gap between germline ends came to 8 bases. The length of the CDR3 is 15 residues.